This TCR beta chain is drawn from a study of glioma-infiltrating T cells (dated by TCRdb to 2016 to 2017). About the investigation overall: The study sequenced TCR alpha- and beta-chain repertoires from glioma tissue, from non-neoplastic brain tissue and from matched peripheral blood mononuclear cells. Three low-grade glioma patients, 7 or 8 primary glioblastoma patients and three non-glioma patients contributing non-neoplastic brain tissue were included in the paired cohort. To measure divergence between tissue and blood T-cell populations, each tissue-infiltrating repertoire was compared with the peripheral blood repertoire of the same patient. What the authors observed across the whole study: Group comparisons rested on small numbers: three non-neoplastic, three low-grade glioma and eight glioblastoma patients. VJ-independent divergence between tissue and blood was below expectation in non-neoplastic patients but above expectation in all gliomas, especially low-grade gliomas. Tissue and blood shared very few CDR3 sequences, a result attributed to high CDR3 diversity and limited sampling.

The germline ends are 18 bases apart after V is trimmed by 5 bases and J by 12 bases. CDR1 is given as SGHDN and CDR2 as FVKESK, both from the germline V gene. The CDR3 goes from the cysteine to the phenylalanine over 13 residues. Only the CDR3 DNA is retained, 39 bases long and in frame from the first base. In the case of this clonotype: Its cognate antigen has yet to be identified. Nothing much larger sits one base from this clone, and base qualities are not available.

TCR alpha and beta CDR3 regions were amplified with the iRepertoire nested amplicon-rescue multiplex PCR (arm-PCR) platform from RNA. For one-step reverse transcription and amplification, roughly 85-400 ng of tissue mRNA or PBMC total RNA was used as input. After bead purification, a secondary multiplex PCR added Illumina adapters, and libraries were gel-purified between 200 and 400 bp. Demultiplexing relied on internal 6-nucleotide barcodes carried by the libraries. Libraries were sequenced on an Illumina MiSeq with 2x220 or 2x250 nucleotide paired-end reads. In the original analysis: Paired reads were merged using FLASH 1.2.11 and aligned with BWA-MEM to the GRCh37 human genome, and TRA and TRB reads were then extracted. For V and J assignment, an IMGT-derived reference of cassette sequences and CDR3 motifs that included pseudogenes was used. Reads were translated in three frames, and productive CDR3s were defined by a C…FGXG motif without stop codons. Unique combinations of V-J cassette pair and CDR3 amino acid sequence were defined as clonotypes. Filtering of reads was based on Hamming distance, with the threshold set by the sequence error rate of each sample in mapped regions. TCRdb reworked the public reads: Q25 trimming with fastp, MiXCR clone assembly, productive beta chains retained. Each CDR3 protein appears once, grouped with its most common genes and DNA. In this record, the V and J calls reflect TCRdb's handling and not the investigators' own analysis. Recorded for this sample are about 130,000 distinct CDR3 sequences; about 25% of them occurred a single time. The ten largest clones represent approximately 26% of the sample.

This sequence was found in a human donor with low-grade glioma or glioblastoma, undergoing nonglioma brain surgery, or in good health (not recorded which). Sequencing input: glioma tissue, nonneoplastic brain tissue, or PBMCs (not recorded which). Recombination linked TRBV14 to TRBJ2-3, with the D gene call left open. The DNA sequence reads TGTGCCAGCAGCGTTGATACATGGGATATCCAGTATTTT. This codes for CASSVDTWDIQYF.